This T cell receptor beta chain was found in a study of blood T cell repertoires in COVID-19. About the research overall: Sources were T cells, B-cell-depleted T cells, or PBMCs; the material itself was cDNA or gDNA.

Assay used: immunoSEQ multiplex PCR; TCRdb lists only in-frame clones, some missing. The sample lists about 190,000 clones; roughly 80% were seen once. Sequencing was performed on peripheral blood. The receptor's source is a woman aged 50 to 60 with acute or convalescent COVID-19.

The CDR3 DNA follows: TGTGCCAGCAGCTTAGTACTAGCGGGGCAAAGAGGGACCCAGTACTTC. It encodes CASSLVLAGQRGTQYF. The chain couples TRBV11-2 to TRBJ2-5, with 10 bases lining up with TRBD2. V shed 1 base and J 7 bases; nucleotides not matched to a gene: 9. This CDR3 spans 16 amino acids. CDR1 is SGHAT, CDR2 FQNNGV, per germline.